The TCR beta chain described here comes from a study of shared clonotypes between healthy human individuals. This clone was observed once. Repertoires were generated with immunoSEQ multiplex PCR, while TCRdb's copy carries only in-frame clones and drops some. Found here are over 700,000 clones, 72% of them singletons; the top ten hold roughly 1.8%. The V and J ends lost 1 base and 3 bases respectively, with 7 bases between them. The CDR3 is 14 amino acids. Looked up from germline, CDR1 is MGHRA and CDR2 is YSYEKL. This TCR derives from a woman in her twenties or thirties in good health. V gene TRBV4-1 combines with J gene TRBJ2-1; no firm D call. The sequenced material came from memory CD4+ T cells sorted from blood. As for subset: CD45RA-negative fraction. The DNA of the CDR3 is TGCGCCAGCAGCCAAGTGTCGATCTACAATGAGCAGTTCTTC. Translating it yields CASSQVSIYNEQFF.